The clone carrying this TCR beta chain was seen more than once but under ten times. Its antigen is still unknown. TCRdb ran MiXCR on the reads and lists one entry per CDR3 protein. The sample contains roughly 990,000 distinct CDR3 sequences, roughly 30% of which appear only once. The CDR3 consists of 16 residues. V gave up 5 bases and J gave up 0 bases; unmatched junction bases: 7. CDR1 SGHNT and CDR2 YENEEA come from the germline V gene. This sample was taken from a study of T cell repertoires in cytomegalovirus infection. Study-level information: A matching HLA type, together with CMV infection, was signaled by public TCR beta signatures. Findings and caveats of the study: Dominating the ex vivo response were HLA-C-restricted CMV-specific TCR beta clonotypes. Individuals carrying CMV plus the relevant HLA were identified by cumulative frequency of public TCR beta families.

The source of this sequence is a human donor in good health (CMV status not recorded). Some clones in this sample may be carry-over from other donors' samples. Sequencing was performed on cultured CD8+ T cells from PBMCs, taken from culture after CMV antigen stimulation. This rearrangement joins TRBV11-3 to TRBJ2-1; the match to TRBD2 covers 7 bases. The CDR3 sequence: CASSLGRGDSYNEQFF. CDR3 coding DNA: TGTGCCAGCAGCCTAGGCCGGGGGGACTCCTACAATGAGCAGTTCTTC.